What follows is one T cell receptor beta chain and its context. This sample is part of a study of technical replicates of blood from a handful of donors. TCRdb's copy holds only in-frame clones and misses some; the assay was immunoSEQ multiplex PCR. The table shows 75,000 to 90,000 clones, with approximately 96% occurring only once. The CDR3 is 12 amino acids. Germline V gene lookup returns CDR1 SEHNR and CDR2 FQNEAQ (reference sequence). V lost 0 bases and J 7 bases, leaving 4 bases between the germline ends. The origin of this receptor is a human donor in good health. This chain joins TRBV7-9 and TRBJ1-5; no definite D call. Sample: T cells isolated from PBMCs. The CDR3 here is CASSLARQPQHF. As DNA, the CDR3 is TGTGCCAGCAGCTTAGCCAGGCAGCCCCAGCATTTT.